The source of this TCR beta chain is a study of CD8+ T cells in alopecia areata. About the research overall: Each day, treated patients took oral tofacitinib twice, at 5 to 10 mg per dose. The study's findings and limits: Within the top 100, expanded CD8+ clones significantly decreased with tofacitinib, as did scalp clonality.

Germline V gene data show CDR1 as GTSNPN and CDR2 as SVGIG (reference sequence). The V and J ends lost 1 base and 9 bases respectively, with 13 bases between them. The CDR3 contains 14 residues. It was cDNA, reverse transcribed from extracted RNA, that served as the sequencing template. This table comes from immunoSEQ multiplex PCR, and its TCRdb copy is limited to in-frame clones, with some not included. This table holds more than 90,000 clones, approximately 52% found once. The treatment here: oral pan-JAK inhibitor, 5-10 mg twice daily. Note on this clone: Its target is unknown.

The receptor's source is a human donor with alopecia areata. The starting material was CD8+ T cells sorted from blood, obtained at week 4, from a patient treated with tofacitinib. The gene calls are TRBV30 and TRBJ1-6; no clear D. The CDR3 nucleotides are TGTGCCTGGAGTGGCGGCTATTTCCTTTCACCCCTCCACTTT. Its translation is CAWSGGYFLSPLHF.